This entry is about one T cell receptor beta chain. Antigen specificity is unknown. The sample belongs to a study of cytomegalovirus exposure and HLA in healthy donors. Study observations and caveats: Among immune exposure information, only CMV serostatus was available.

PCR involved 60 Vbeta and 13 Jbeta primers. The assay was immunoSEQ multiplex PCR, and TCRdb's table has in-frame clones only and misses some. The sample has roughly 130,000 clones, around 73% seen once. The V end was cut by 1 base, the J end by 6 bases, with 17 bases between. The CDR3 is 16 amino acids. CDR1 is SGHTA, CDR2 FQGTGA, per germline. The receptor was isolated from a human donor in good health. The sample was PBMCs. The V call is TRBV7-3, the J call TRBJ2-3, with a weak D call TRBD2 (7 bases). CDR3 sequence (DNA): TGTGCCAGCAGCTTAATTAGGGGGGAGGGGCTGGATACGCAGTATTTT. Its translation is CASSLIRGEGLDTQYF.